This T cell receptor beta chain was sequenced for a study of post-analysis software for immune sequencing data. Overall study findings and caveats: Controls showed lower frequencies than patients for several TRBV segments, and TRBV5-6, TRBV5-1 and TRBV20-1 were among these.

This clonotype was recorded once. Its antigen is still unknown. The CDR3 runs 16 residues. Germline V gene sequence: CDR1 SEHNR, CDR2 FQNEAQ (reference sequence). Carried by the TCR beta cDNA libraries were unique molecular identifiers. TCRdb called the PCR reads again in MiXCR, with one record for every CDR3 protein. The table shows some 890,000 distinct CDR3 sequences, with 53% occurring only once. The receptor comes from a girl aged 10 to 17 with multiple sclerosis. Sequenced: blood. The V call is TRBV7-9, the J call TRBJ2-5; TRBD2 agrees at 7 bases. The J call may not be correct, given that the DNA end is closer to TRBJ2-7. CDR3 sequence: CASSLRSGGGAYEQYF. In DNA, the CDR3 is TGTGCCAGCAGCTTAAGATCCGGGGGAGGGGCCTACGAGCAGTACTTC.